This T cell receptor beta chain was documented in a study of patients and donors after allogeneic stem cell transplantation. The germline gives CDR1 LNHNV, CDR2 YYDKDF (reference sequence). This CDR3 comprises 14 residues. The V gene lost 3 bases and the J gene lost 1 base, with 8 bases spanning the gap. TCRdb re-called the RT-PCR reads through MiXCR, storing one row per CDR3 protein. The repertoire has about 28,000 distinct CDR3 sequences, 6.5% to 7% of them found once; the top ten carry roughly a third. The origin of this receptor is a human donor who was either an allogeneic HSCT recipient or a stem cell or donor lymphocyte infusion donor (not recorded which). It is not recorded whose cells these are; they may come from a transplant donor. The sequenced material came from blood, either unsorted or a sorted T cell fraction (not recorded which). The chain joins TRBV15 to TRBJ2-3; a possible D gene is TRBD1 (6 bases). CDR3 bases: TGTGCCACCAGCAGTCGACAGGGCACAGATACGCAGTATTTT. It codes for CATSSRQGTDTQYF.